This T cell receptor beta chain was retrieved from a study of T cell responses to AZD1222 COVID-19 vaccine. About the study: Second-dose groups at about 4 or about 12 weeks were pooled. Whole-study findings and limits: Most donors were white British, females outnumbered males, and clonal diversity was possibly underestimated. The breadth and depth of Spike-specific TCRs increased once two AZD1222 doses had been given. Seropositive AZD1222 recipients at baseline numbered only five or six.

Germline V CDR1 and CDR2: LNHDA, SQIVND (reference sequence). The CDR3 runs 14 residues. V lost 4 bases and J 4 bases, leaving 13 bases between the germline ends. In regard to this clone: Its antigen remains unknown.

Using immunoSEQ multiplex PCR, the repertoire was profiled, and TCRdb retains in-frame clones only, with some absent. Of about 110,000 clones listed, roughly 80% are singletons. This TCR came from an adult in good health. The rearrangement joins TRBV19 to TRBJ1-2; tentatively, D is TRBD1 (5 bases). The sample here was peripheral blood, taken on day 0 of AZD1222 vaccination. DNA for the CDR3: TGTGCCAGTAGTAGGACCGGGGGGATCTATGGCTACACCTTC. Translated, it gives CASSRTGGIYGYTF.